The rows below give T cell receptor beta chains drawn from one sample of a study of blood T cell repertoires in COVID-19. Method: immunoSEQ multiplex PCR; TCRdb's copy keeps in-frame clones and lacks some. Of about 110,000 clones detected, around 84% appear once; the ten largest clones hold more than 2%. The sample was peripheral blood. The receptors originated from a human donor in a cohort sampled during active COVID-19. Each CDR3 is given with its conserved first and last residue. Each record gives: J gene, V gene, D gene, clone size, CDR3 protein, CDR3 DNA. The D gene is left open where the match is weak. Expanded clones are given a class, and other clones once, few, many or no size at all.

J: TRBJ2-5; V: TRBV2; D: TRBD2; size: -; CDR3: CASSVIGGGQETQYF; DNA: TGTGCCAGCAGTGTGATCGGGGGGGGGCAAGAGACCCAGTACTTC
J: TRBJ1-4; V: TRBV19; D: TRBD1; size: -; CDR3: CASSGRRQGAYNEKLFF; DNA: TGTGCCAGTAGTGGCCGGCGACAGGGGGCGTATAATGAAAAACTGTTTTTT
J: TRBJ1-1; V: TRBV3-1/TRBV3-2; D: -; size: -; CDR3: CASSQGYRNTEAFF; DNA: TGTGCCAGCAGCCAAGGATATAGAAACACTGAAGCTTTCTTT
J: TRBJ2-3; V: TRBV9; D: -; size: few; CDR3: CASSGTENLGGADTQYF; DNA: TGTGCCAGCAGCGGCACCGAAAACCTAGGAGGCGCAGATACGCAGTATTTT
J: TRBJ2-3; V: TRBV24-1; D: TRBD2; size: -; CDR3: CATSDLQRGATDTQYF; DNA: TGTGCCACCAGTGATTTGCAGCGGGGAGCTACAGATACGCAGTATTTT
J: TRBJ2-7; V: TRBV28; D: TRBD2; size: -; CDR3: CASRTSGSRSYEQYF; DNA: TGTGCCAGCCGGACTAGCGGGAGTAGGTCCTACGAGCAGTACTTC
J: TRBJ2-7; V: TRBV19; D: TRBD1; size: -; CDR3: CASSIGQGSSYEQYF; DNA: TGTGCCAGTAGTATCGGACAGGGGTCCTCCTACGAGCAGTACTTC
J: TRBJ1-1; V: TRBV4-1; D: -; size: -; CDR3: CASSPTGGGVTEAFF; DNA: TGCGCCAGCAGCCCGACGGGGGGCGGTGTAACTGAAGCTTTCTTT
J: TRBJ2-3; V: TRBV14; D: TRBD2; size: -; CDR3: CASESGRSSTDTQYF; DNA: TGTGCCAGCGAGAGCGGGAGAAGTAGCACAGATACGCAGTATTTT
J: TRBJ2-7; V: TRBV2; D: -; size: -; CDR3: CASRVLQGNEQYF; DNA: TGTGCCAGCAGGGTACTACAGGGAAACGAGCAGTACTTC
J: TRBJ2-5; V: TRBV5-1; D: TRBD2; size: -; CDR3: CASSFKLAGEETQYF; DNA: TGCGCCAGCAGCTTTAAGCTAGCGGGGGAAGAGACCCAGTACTTC
J: TRBJ2-5; V: TRBV6-6; D: -; size: -; CDR3: CASSRNLGGPGGTQYF; DNA: TGTGCCAGCAGTCGGAACCTGGGGGGGCCCGGGGGGACCCAGTACTTC
J: TRBJ1-2; V: TRBV9; D: TRBD1; size: -; CDR3: CASSVSGQGANGYTF; DNA: TGTGCCAGCAGCGTTAGTGGACAGGGGGCAAATGGCTACACCTTC
J: TRBJ2-1; V: TRBV6-4; D: -; size: -; CDR3: CASSEQSSSNEQFF; DNA: TGTGCCAGCAGTGAGCAATCTAGTAGCAATGAGCAGTTCTTC
J: TRBJ2-1; V: TRBV10-3; D: -; size: -; CDR3: CAISVASGPIDNEQFF; DNA: TGTGCCATCAGTGTAGCGAGCGGCCCCATTGACAATGAGCAGTTCTTC
J: TRBJ1-6; V: TRBV6-4; D: -; size: once; CDR3: CASSVDSGTGPLHF; DNA: TGTGCCAGCAGTGTGGACAGCGGTACGGGACCCCTCCACTTT
J: TRBJ1-1; V: TRBV5-6; D: -; size: -; CDR3: CASSLGGANTEAFF; DNA: TGTGCCAGCAGCTTAGGCGGGGCGAACACTGAAGCTTTCTTT
J: TRBJ1-5; V: TRBV4-3; D: -; size: -; CDR3: CASSQVKGVNQPQHF; DNA: TGCGCCAGCAGCCAAGTGAAAGGGGTGAATCAGCCCCAGCATTTT
J: TRBJ1-1; V: TRBV14; D: -; size: -; CDR3: CASSQDILVGAFF; DNA: TGTGCCAGCAGCCAAGATATATTGGTCGGAGCTTTCTTT
J: TRBJ1-2; V: TRBV4-2; D: TRBD1; size: -; CDR3: CASSLAQGALDYGYTF; DNA: TGTGCCAGCAGCCTCGCACAGGGGGCTCTGGACTATGGCTACACCTTC
J: TRBJ1-1; V: TRBV27; D: -; size: once; CDR3: CASKTEWNTEAFF; DNA: TGTGCCAGCAAGACTGAGTGGAACACTGAAGCTTTCTTT
J: TRBJ2-3; V: TRBV30; D: -; size: few; CDR3: CAWSVKGDTQYF; DNA: TGTGCCTGGAGTGTAAAGGGGGATACGCAGTATTTT
J: TRBJ2-1; V: TRBV27; D: -; size: -; CDR3: CASSQNRAWNEQFF; DNA: TGTGCCAGCAGTCAAAACAGGGCTTGGAATGAGCAGTTCTTC
J: TRBJ2-2; V: TRBV9; D: -; size: -; CDR3: CASSAQGVAVTGELFF; DNA: TGTGCCAGCAGCGCACAGGGAGTGGCGGTCACCGGGGAGCTGTTTTTT
J: TRBJ2-3; V: TRBV19; D: TRBD2; size: -; CDR3: CASSLGRVRTDTQYF; DNA: TGTGCCAGTAGTCTAGGGAGGGTCAGGACAGATACGCAGTATTTT
J: TRBJ2-1; V: TRBV5-1; D: TRBD2; size: -; CDR3: CASSLHGGSSYNEQFF; DNA: TGCGCCAGCAGTCTGCACGGGGGGAGCTCCTACAATGAGCAGTTCTTC
J: TRBJ1-1; V: TRBV7-9; D: TRBD1; size: -; CDR3: CASSPGQGIGGGTEAFF; DNA: TGTGCCAGCAGCCCGGGACAGGGTATCGGGGGCGGCACTGAAGCTTTCTTT
J: TRBJ1-4; V: TRBV2; D: TRBD1; size: -; CDR3: CASSETTGGGEKLFF; DNA: TGTGCCAGCAGTGAAACGACAGGGGGGGGTGAAAAACTGTTTTTT
J: TRBJ2-2; V: TRBV9; D: -; size: once; CDR3: CASSVGRAGVTGELFF; DNA: TGTGCCAGCAGCGTAGGGCGGGCAGGGGTGACCGGGGAGCTGTTTTTT
J: TRBJ2-1; V: TRBV11-2; D: -; size: -; CDR3: CASSLGSGNEQFF; DNA: TGTGCCAGCAGCTTGGGGAGCGGCAATGAGCAGTTCTTC
J: TRBJ1-1; V: TRBV10-3; D: -; size: -; CDR3: CAIVGEDTEAFF; DNA: TGTGCCATCGTCGGGGAGGACACTGAAGCTTTCTTT
J: TRBJ1-6; V: TRBV5-6; D: -; size: -; CDR3: CASIQRGSANSPLHF; DNA: TGTGCCAGCATTCAAAGAGGCTCGGCTAATTCACCCCTCCACTTT
J: TRBJ1-1; V: TRBV5-1; D: -; size: -; CDR3: CASSLDTQGNTEAFF; DNA: TGCGCCAGCAGCTTGGACACACAGGGGAACACTGAAGCTTTCTTT
J: TRBJ2-5; V: TRBV5-1; D: -; size: -; CDR3: CASSLRGRTETQYF; DNA: TGCGCCAGCAGCTTGCGGGGGAGGACAGAGACCCAGTACTTC
J: TRBJ2-7; V: TRBV6-5; D: TRBD2; size: -; CDR3: CASSKGAGGHYEQYF; DNA: TGTGCCAGCTCTAAGGGAGCGGGGGGACACTACGAGCAGTACTTC
J: TRBJ1-1; V: TRBV7-3; D: -; size: -; CDR3: CASTPGRAGTEAFF; DNA: TGTGCCAGCACCCCGGGTCGGGCGGGCACTGAAGCTTTCTTT